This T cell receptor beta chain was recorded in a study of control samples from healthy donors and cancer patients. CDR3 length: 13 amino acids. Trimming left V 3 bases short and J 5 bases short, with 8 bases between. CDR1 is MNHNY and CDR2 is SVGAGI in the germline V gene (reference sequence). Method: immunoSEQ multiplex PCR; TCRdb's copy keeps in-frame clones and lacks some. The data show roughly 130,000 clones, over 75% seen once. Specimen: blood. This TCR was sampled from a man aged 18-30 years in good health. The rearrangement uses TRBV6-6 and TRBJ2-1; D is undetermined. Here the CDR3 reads CASSYIQNNEQFF. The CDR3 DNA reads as TGTGCCAGCAGTTATATACAAAACAATGAGCAGTTCTTC.